This paragraph reports one TCR beta chain. Its matching antigen is unknown. The data belong to a study of blood T cells in healthy people across ages. The CDR3 has 12 residues. CDR1 is SGHRS and CDR2 is YFSETQ in the germline V gene. The V gene lost 2 bases and the J gene lost 9 bases, with 9 bases spanning the gap. Then a second PCR, running roughly 7 to 11 cycles, was carried out with a sample-barcoded 5' primer and a J-beta primer mix. TCRdb re-analysed the 5' RACE reads in MiXCR, keeping a single row per CDR3 protein. The sample lists approximately 820,000 distinct CDR3 sequences; under 45% were seen once. Study-wide results and caveats: CMV status of donors was not determined, possibly confounding expanded clonotype changes.

This TCR was sampled from a man in his sixties in good health. Sequenced material: blood. V gene TRBV5-1 combines with J gene TRBJ2-1; perhaps D is TRBD1 or TRBD2 (5 bases each). The CDR3 DNA sequence: TGCGCCAGCAGCTTTGGGGCGGGTGAGCAGTTCTTC. Its translation is CASSFGAGEQFF.